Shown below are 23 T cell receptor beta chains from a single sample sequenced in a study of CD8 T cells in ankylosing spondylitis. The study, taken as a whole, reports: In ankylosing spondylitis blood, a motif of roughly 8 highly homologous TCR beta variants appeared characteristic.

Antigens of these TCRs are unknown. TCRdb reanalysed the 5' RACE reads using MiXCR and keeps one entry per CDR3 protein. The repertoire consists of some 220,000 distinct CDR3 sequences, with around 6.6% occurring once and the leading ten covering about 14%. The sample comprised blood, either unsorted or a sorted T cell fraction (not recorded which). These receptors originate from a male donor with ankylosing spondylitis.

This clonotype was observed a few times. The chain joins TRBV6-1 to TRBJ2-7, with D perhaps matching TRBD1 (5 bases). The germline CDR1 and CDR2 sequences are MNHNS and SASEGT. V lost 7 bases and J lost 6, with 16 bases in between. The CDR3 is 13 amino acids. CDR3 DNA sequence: TGTGCCAGCACCATGGGCCCCCAGGGCGAGCAGTACTTC. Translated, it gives CASTMGPQGEQYF.

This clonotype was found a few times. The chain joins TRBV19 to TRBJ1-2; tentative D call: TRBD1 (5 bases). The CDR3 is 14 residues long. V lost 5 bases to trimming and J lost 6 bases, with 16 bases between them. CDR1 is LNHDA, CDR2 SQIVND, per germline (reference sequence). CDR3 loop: CASSPGIRLDGYTF. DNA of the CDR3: TGTGCCAGTAGTCCAGGGATACGATTGGATGGCTACACCTTC.

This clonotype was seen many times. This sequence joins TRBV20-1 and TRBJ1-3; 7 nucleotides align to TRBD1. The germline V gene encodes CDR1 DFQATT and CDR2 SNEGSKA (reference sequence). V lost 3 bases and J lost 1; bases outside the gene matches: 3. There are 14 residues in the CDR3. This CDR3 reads CSARVTGSGNTIYF. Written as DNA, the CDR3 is TGCAGTGCTAGGGTGACAGGGTCTGGAAACACCATATATTTT.

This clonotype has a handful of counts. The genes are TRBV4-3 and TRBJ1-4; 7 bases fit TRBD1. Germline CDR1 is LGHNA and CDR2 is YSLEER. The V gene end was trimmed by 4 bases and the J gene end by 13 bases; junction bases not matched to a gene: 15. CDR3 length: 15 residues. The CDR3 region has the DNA TGCGCCAGCAGCCTCCGTTGGGACGACAGGGATGTACTGTTTTTT. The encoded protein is CASSLRWDDRDVLFF.

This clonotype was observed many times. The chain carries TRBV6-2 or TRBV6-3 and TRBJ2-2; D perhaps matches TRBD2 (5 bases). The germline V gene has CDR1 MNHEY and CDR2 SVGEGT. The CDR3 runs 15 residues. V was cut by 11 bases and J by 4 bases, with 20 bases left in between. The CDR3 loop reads CAGGERPASTGELFF. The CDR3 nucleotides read TGTGCCGGTGGGGAGCGCCCCGCGAGCACCGGGGAGCTGTTTTTT.

CDR3: CASSHDRGTDTQYF. CDR3 coding DNA: TGTGCCAGCAGCCACGACAGGGGCACAGATACGCAGTATTTT. The chain is built from TRBV3-1 and TRBJ2-3; the match to TRBD1 covers 7 bases. With 3 bases clipped from V and 1 base from J, the junction kept 1 base outside the gene matches. This CDR3 has 14 residues. Germline CDR1 LGHDT, CDR2 YNNKEL (reference sequence).

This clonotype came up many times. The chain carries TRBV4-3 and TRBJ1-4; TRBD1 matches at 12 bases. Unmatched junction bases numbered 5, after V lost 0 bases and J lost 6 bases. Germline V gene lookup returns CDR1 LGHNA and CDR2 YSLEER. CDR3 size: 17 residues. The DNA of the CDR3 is TGCGCCAGCAGCCAAGATGGGGGACAGGGGGCTTATGAAAAACTGTTTTTT. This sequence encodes CASSQDGGQGAYEKLFF.

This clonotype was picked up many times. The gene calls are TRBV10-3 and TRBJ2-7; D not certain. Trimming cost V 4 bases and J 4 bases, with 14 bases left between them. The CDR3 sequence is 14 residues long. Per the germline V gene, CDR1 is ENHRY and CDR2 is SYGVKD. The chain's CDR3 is CAISGSGRRYEQYF. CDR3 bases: TGTGCCATCAGTGGGTCCGGACGCCGGTACGAGCAGTACTTC.

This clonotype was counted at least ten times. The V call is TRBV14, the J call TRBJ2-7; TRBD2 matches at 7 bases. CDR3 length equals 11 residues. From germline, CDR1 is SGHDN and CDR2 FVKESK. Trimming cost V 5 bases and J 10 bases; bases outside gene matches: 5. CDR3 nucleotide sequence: TGTGCCAGCAGCATCCGGGGGGTTCAGTACTTC. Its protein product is CASSIRGVQYF.

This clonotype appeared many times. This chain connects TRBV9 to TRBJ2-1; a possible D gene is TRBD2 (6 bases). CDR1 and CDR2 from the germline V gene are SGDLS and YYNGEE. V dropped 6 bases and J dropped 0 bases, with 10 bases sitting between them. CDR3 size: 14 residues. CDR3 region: CASNRGSSYNEQFF. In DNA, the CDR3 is TGTGCCAGCAATCGGGGGAGCTCCTACAATGAGCAGTTCTTC. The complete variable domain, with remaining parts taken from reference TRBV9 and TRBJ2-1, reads DSGVTQTPKHLITATGQRVTLRCSPRSGDLSVYWYQQSLDQGLQFLIQYYNGEERAKGNILERFSAQQFPDLHSELNLSSLELGDSALYFCASNRGSSYNEQFFGPGTRLTVL.

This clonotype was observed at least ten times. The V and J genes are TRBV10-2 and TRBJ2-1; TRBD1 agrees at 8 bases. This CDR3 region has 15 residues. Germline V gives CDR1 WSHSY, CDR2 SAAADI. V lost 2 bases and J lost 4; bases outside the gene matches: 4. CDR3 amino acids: CASSEDRGRYNEQFF. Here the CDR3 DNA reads TGCGCCAGCAGTGAGGACAGGGGCCGATACAATGAGCAGTTCTTC.

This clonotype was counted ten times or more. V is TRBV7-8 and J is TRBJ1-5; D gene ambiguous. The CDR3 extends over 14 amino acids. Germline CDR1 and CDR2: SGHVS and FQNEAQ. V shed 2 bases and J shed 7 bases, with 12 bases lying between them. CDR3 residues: CASSLSVRRQPQHF. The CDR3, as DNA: TGTGCCAGCAGCTTATCTGTGCGGAGGCAGCCCCAGCATTTT.

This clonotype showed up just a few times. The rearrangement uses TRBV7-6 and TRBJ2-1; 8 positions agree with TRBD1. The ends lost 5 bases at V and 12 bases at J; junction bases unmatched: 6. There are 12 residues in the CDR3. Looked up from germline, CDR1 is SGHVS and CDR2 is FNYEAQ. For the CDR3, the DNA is TGTGCCAGCAGCCCGGACAGGGTGGGGCAGTTCTTC. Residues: CASSPDRVGQFF. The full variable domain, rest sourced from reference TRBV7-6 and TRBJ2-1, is GAGVSQSPRYKVTKRGQDVALRCDPISGHVSLYWYRQALGQGPEFLTYFNYEAQQDKSGLPNDRFSAERPEGSISTLTIQRTEQRDSAMYRCASSPDRVGQFFGPGTRLTVL.

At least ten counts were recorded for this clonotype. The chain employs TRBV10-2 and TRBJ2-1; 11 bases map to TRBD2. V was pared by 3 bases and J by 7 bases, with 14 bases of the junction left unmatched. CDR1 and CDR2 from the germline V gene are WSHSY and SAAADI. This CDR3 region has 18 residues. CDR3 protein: CASSEPRYSSGGRNEQFF. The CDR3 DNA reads TGCGCCAGCAGTGAACCCCGTTACTCTAGCGGGGGGCGGAATGAGCAGTTCTTC.

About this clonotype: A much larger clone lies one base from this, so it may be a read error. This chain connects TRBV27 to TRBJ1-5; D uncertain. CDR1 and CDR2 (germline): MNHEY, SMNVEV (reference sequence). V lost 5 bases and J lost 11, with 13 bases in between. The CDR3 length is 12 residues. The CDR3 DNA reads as TGTGCCAGCAGTGGATCGTTTGGGGCCCAGCATTTT. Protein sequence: CASSGSFGAQHF.

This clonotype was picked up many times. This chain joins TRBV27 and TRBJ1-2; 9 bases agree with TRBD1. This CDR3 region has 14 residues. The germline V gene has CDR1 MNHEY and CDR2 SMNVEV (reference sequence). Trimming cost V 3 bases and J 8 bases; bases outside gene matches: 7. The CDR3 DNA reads TGTGCCAGCAGTTTGTCCGGGACAGGGTTCGGCTACACCTTC. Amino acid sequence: CASSLSGTGFGYTF.

The CDR3 region is CAILWTGPNTGELFF. DNA of the CDR3: TGTGCCATTCTATGGACAGGTCCGAACACCGGGGAGCTGTTTTTT. The gene calls are TRBV7-9 and TRBJ2-2; 7 positions agree with TRBD1. V lost 10 bases and J lost 0; bases outside the gene matches: 8. The CDR3 totals 15 residues. From germline, CDR1 is SEHNR and CDR2 FQNEAQ (reference sequence).

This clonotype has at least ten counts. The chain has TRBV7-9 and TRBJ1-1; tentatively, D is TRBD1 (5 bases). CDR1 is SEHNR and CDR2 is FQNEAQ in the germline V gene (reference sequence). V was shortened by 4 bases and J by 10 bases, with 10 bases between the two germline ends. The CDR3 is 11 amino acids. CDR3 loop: CASSSGTGAFF. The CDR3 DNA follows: TGTGCCAGCAGCTCCGGGACGGGAGCTTTCTTT.

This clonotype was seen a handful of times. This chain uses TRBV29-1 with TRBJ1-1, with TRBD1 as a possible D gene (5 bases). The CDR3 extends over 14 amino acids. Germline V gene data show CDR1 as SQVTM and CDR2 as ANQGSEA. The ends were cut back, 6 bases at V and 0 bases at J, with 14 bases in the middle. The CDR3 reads CSVGPGPMNTEAFF. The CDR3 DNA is TGCAGCGTGGGACCAGGGCCCATGAACACTGAAGCTTTCTTT.

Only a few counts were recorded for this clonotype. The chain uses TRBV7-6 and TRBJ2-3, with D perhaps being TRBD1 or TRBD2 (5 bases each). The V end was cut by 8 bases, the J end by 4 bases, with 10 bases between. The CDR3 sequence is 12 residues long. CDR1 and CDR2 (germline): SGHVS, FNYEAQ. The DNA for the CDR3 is TGTGCCAGCGGGGACCGCCCAGATACGCAGTATTTT. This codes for CASGDRPDTQYF.

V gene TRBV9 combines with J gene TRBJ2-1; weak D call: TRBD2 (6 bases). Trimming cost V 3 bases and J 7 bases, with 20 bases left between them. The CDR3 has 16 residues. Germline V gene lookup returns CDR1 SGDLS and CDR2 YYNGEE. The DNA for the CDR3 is TGTGCCAGCAGCGCGGAGGGGCGGGTTGCGAAAAATGAGCAGTTCTTC. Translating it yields CASSAEGRVAKNEQFF. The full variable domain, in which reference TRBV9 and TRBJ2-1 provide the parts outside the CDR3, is DSGVTQTPKHLITATGQRVTLRCSPRSGDLSVYWYQQSLDQGLQFLIQYYNGEERAKGNILERFSAQQFPDLHSELNLSSLELGDSALYFCASSAEGRVAKNEQFFGPGTRLTVL.

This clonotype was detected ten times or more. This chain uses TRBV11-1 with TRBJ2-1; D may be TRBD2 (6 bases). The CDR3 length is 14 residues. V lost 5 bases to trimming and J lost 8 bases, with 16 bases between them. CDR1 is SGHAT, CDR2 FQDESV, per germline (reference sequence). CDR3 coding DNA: TGTGCCAGCAGCCAATACACCGGAGGGTATGAGCAGTTCTTC. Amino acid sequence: CASSQYTGGYEQFF.

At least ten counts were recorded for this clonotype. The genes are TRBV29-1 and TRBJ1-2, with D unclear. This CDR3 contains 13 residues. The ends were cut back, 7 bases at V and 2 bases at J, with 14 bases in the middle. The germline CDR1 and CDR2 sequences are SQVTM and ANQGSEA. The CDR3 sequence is CSGDTVVNYGYTF. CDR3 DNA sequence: TGCAGCGGTGACACTGTTGTCAACTATGGCTACACCTTC.